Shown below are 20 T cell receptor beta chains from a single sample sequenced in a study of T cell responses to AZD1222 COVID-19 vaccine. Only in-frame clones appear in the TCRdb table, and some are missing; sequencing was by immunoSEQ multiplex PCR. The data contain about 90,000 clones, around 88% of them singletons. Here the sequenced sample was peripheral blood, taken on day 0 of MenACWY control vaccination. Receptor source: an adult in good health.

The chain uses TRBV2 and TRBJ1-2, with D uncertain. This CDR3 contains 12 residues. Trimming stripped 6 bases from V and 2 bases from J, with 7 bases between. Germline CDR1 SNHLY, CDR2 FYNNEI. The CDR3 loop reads CASRTDNYGYTF. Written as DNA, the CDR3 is TGTGCCAGCAGAACTGACAACTATGGCTACACCTTC.

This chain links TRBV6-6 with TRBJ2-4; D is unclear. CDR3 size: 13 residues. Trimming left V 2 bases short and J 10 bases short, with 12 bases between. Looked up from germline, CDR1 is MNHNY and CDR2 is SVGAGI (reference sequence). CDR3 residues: CASSYEAARIQYF. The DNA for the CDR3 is TGTGCCAGCAGTTACGAGGCCGCCCGGATTCAGTACTTC.

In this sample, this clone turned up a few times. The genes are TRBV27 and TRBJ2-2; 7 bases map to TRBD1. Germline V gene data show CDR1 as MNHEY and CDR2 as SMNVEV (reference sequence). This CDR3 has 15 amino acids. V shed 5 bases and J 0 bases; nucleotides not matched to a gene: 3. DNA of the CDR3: TGTGCCAGCAGTGTGGGACAGTCGAACACCGGGGAGCTGTTTTTT. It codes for CASSVGQSNTGELFF.

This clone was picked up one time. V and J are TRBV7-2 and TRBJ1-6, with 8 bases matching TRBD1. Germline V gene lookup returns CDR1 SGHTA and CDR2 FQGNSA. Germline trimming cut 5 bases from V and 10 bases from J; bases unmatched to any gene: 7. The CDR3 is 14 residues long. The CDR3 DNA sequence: TGTGCCAGCAGCCTAGACAGGGGACAATCACCCCTCCACTTT. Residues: CASSLDRGQSPLHF. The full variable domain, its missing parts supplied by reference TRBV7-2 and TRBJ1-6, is GAGVSQSPSNKVTEKGKDVELRCDPISGHTALYWYRQSLGQGLEFLIYFQGNSAPDKSGLPSDRFSAERTGGSVSTLTIQRTQQEDSAVYLCASSLDRGQSPLHFGNGTRLTVT.

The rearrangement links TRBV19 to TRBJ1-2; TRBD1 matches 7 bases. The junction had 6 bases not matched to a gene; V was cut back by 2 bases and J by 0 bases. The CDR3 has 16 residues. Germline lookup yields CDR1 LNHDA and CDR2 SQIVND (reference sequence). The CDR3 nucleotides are TGTGCCAGTAGTATAAGTATTGGGACAGCTAACTATGGCTACACCTTC. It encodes CASSISIGTANYGYTF. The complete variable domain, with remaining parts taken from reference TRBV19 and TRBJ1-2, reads DGGITQSPKYLFRKEGQNVTLSCEQNLNHDAMYWYRQDPGQGLRLIYYSQIVNDFQKGDIAEGYSVSREKKESFPLTVTSAQKNPTAFYLCASSISIGTANYGYTFGSGTRLTVV.

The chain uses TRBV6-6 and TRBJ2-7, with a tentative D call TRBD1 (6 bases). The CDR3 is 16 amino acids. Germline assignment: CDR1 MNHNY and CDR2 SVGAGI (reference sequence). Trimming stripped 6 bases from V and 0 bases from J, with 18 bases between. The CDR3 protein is CASRLTTGPSSYEQYF. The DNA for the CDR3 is TGTGCCAGCAGGTTGACGACAGGTCCGAGCTCCTACGAGCAGTACTTC.

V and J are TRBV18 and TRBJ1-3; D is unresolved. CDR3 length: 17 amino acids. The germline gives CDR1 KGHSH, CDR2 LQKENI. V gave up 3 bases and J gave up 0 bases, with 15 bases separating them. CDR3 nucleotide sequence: TGTGCCAGCTCACCTACGACGGACTCCCCCTCTGGAAACACCATATATTTT. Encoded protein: CASSPTTDSPSGNTIYF.

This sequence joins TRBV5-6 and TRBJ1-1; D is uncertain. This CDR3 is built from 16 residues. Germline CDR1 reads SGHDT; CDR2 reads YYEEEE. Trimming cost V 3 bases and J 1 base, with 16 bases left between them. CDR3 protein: CASSSQVPGWNTEAFF. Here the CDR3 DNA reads TGTGCCAGCAGCTCTCAGGTGCCTGGATGGAACACTGAAGCTTTCTTT.

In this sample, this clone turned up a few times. DNA for the CDR3: TGTGCCAGCAGCGTCAGGGGGGACTCTTACAATGAGCAGTTCTTC. Its protein is CASSVRGDSYNEQFF. V is TRBV9 and J is TRBJ2-1; a possible D gene is TRBD1 (7 bases). The germline CDR1 and CDR2 sequences are SGDLS and YYNGEE. V lost 2 bases and J lost 4, with 13 bases in between. CDR3 length: 15 residues.

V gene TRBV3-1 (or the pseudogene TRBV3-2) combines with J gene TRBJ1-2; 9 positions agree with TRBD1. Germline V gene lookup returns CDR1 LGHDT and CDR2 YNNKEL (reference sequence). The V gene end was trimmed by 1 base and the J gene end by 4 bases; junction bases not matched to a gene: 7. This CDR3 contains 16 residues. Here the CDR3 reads CASSQVRTGDGYGYTF. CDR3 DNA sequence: TGTGCCAGCAGCCAAGTTAGGACAGGGGATGGCTATGGCTACACCTTC.

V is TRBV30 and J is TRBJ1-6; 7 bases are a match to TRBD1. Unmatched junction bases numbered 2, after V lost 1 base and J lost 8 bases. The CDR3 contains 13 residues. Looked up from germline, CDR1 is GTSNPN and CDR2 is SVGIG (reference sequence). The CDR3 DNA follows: TGTGCCTGGAGTGAGGGGGCCGATTCACCCCTCCACTTT. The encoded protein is CAWSEGADSPLHF.

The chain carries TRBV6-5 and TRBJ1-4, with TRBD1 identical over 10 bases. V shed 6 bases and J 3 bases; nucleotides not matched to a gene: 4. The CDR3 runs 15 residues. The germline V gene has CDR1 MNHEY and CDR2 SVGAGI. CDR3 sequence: CASRNGQGANEKLFF. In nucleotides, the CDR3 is TGTGCCAGCAGAAACGGACAGGGGGCTAATGAAAAACTGTTTTTT.

The CDR3 DNA follows: TGTGCCAGCAGCCGAGGGGGGACAGGGATAGAATATGGCTACACCTTC. Translated: CASSRGGTGIEYGYTF. The chain combines TRBV13 with TRBJ1-2; 9 bases align to TRBD1. The V segment lost 5 bases and the J segment 5 bases; nucleotides outside the gene matches: 12. Germline V CDR1 and CDR2: PRHDT, FYEKMQ (reference sequence). The CDR3 is made up of 16 amino acids.

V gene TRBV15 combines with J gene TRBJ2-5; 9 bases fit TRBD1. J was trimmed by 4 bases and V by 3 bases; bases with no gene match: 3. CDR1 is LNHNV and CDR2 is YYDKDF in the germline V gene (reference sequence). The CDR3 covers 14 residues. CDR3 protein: CATSSGQGRETQYF. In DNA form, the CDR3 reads TGTGCCACCAGCAGCGGACAGGGGAGAGAGACCCAGTACTTC.

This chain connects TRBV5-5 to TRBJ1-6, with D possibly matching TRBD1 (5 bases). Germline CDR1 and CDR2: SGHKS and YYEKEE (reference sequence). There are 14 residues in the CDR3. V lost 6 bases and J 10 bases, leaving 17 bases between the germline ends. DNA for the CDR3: TGTGCCAGCACCACGAATTTTGACAGCTCACCCCTCCACTTT. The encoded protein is CASTTNFDSSPLHF.

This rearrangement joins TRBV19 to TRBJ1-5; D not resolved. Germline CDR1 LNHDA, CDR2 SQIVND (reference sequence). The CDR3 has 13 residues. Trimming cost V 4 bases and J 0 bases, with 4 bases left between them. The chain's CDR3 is CASSTDSNQPQHF. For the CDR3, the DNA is TGTGCCAGTAGTACAGATAGCAATCAGCCCCAGCATTTT.

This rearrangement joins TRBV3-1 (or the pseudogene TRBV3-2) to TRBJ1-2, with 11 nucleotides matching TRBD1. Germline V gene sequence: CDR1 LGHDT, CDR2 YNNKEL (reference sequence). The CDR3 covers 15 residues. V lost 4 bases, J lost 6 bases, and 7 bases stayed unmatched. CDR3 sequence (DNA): TGTGCCAGCAGCCGGTTTTCGGACAGGGGGCATGGCTACACCTTC. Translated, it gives CASSRFSDRGHGYTF.

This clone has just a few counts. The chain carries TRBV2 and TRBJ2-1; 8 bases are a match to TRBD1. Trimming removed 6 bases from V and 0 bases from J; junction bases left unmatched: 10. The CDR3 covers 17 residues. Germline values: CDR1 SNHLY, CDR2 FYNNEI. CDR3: CASRLRTGPSSYNEQFF. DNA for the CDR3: TGTGCCAGCAGACTAAGGACAGGGCCGAGCTCCTACAATGAGCAGTTCTTC.

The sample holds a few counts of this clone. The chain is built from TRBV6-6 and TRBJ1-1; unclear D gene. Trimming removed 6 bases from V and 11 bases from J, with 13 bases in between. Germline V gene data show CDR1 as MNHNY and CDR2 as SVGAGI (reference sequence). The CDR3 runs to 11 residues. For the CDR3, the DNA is TGTGCCAGCAGCCCGGGCTTTGAGGCTTTCTTT. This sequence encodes CASSPGFEAFF.

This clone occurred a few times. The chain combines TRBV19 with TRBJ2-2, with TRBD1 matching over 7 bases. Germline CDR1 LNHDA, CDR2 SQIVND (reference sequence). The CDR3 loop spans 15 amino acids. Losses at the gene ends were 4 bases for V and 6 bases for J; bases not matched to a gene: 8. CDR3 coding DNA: TGTGCCAGTAGTAGCCAGGGGGAGACTGCCGGGGAGCTGTTTTTT. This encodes CASSSQGETAGELFF.